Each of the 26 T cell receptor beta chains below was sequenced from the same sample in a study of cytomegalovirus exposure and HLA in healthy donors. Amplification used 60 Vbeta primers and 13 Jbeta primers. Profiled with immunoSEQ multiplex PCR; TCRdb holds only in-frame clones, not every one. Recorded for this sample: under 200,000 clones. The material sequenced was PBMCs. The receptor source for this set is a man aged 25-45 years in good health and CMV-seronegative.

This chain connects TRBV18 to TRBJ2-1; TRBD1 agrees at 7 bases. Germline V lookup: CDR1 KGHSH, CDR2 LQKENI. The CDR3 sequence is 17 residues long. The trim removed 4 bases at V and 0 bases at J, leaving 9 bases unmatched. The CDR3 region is CASSRSKTGTSYNEQFF. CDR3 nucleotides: TGTGCCAGCTCACGTTCAAAGACAGGGACCTCCTACAATGAGCAGTTCTTC.

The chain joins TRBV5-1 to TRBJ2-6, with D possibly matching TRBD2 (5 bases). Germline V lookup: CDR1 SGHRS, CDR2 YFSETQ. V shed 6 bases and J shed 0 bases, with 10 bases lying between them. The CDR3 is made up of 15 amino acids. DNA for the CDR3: TGCGCCAGCACCCCGGGGAGCTCTGGGGCCAACGTCCTGACTTTC. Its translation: CASTPGSSGANVLTF. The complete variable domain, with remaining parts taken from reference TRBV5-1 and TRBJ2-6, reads KAGVTQTPRYLIKTRGQQVTLSCSPISGHRSVSWYQQTPGQGLQFLFEYFSETQRNKGNFPGRFSGRQFSNSRSEMNVSTLELGDSALYLCASTPGSSGANVLTFGAGSRLTVL.

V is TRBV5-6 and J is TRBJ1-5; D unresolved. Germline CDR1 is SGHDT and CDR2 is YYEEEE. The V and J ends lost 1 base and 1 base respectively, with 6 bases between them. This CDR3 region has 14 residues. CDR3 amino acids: CASSLISSNQPQHF. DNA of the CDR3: TGTGCCAGCAGCTTGATATCCAGCAATCAGCCCCAGCATTTT.

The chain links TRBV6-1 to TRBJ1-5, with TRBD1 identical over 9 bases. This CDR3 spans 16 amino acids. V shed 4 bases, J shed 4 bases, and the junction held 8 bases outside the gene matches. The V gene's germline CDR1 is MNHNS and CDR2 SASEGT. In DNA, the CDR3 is TGTGCCAGCAGTGCGTACCTGGGACAGGGTAATCAGCCCCAGCATTTT. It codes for CASSAYLGQGNQPQHF.

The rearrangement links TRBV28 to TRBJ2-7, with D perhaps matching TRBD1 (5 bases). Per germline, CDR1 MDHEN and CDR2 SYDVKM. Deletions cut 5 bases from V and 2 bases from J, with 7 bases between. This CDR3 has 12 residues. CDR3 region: CASSDSAYEQYF. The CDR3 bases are TGTGCCAGCAGTGACAGTGCCTACGAGCAGTACTTC. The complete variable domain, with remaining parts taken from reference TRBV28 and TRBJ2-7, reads DVKVTQSSRYLVKRTGEKVFLECVQDMDHENMFWYRQDPGLGLRLIYFSYDVKMKEKGDIPEGYSVSREKKERFSLILESASTNQTSMYLCASSDSAYEQYFGPGTRLTVT.

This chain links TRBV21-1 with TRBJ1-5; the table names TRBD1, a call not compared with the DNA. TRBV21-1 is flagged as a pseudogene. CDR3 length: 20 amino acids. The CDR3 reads CASSKGEYWTGLGGNQPQHF. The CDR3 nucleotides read TGTGCCAGCAGCAAAGGAGAATACTGGACAGGGCTTGGAGGCAATCAGCCCCAGCATTTT.

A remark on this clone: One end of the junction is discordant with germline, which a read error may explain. The CDR3 region has the DNA TGTGCCAGCAGTGAGGGGGGGGCTCGAGATTCACCCCTCCATTTT. Its translation: CASSEGGARDSPLHF. The rearrangement links TRBV6-1 to TRBJ1-6, with D perhaps TRBD1 (6 bases). The germline V gene has CDR1 MNHNS and CDR2 SASEGT. The CDR3 loop spans 15 amino acids.

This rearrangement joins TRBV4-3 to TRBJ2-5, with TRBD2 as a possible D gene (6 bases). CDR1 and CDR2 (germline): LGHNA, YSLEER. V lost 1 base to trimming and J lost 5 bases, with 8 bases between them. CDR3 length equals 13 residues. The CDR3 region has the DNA TGCGCCAGCAGCCAAGGTGGAGGGGAGACCCAGTACTTC. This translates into CASSQGGGETQYF.

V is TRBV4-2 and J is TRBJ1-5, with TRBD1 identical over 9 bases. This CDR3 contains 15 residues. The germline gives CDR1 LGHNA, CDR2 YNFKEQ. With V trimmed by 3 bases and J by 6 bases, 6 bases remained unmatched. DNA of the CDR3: TGTGCCAGCAGCCATCTGGACAGGGGTGGTCAGCCCCAGCATTTT. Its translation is CASSHLDRGGQPQHF.

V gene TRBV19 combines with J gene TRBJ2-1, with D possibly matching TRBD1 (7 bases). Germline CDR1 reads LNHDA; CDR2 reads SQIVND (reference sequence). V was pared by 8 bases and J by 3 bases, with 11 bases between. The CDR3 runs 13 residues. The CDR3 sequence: CASSRDSYNEQFF. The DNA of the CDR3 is TGTGCCAGTTCGCGGGACAGCTACAATGAGCAGTTCTTC.

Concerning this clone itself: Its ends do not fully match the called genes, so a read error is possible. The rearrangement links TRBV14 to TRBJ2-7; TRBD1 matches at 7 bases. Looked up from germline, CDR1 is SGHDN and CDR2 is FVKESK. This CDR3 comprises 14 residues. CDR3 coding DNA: TGTGCCAGCAGCCGTCGACAGGGCGACTACGCGCAGTACTTC. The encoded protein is CASSRRQGDYAQYF.

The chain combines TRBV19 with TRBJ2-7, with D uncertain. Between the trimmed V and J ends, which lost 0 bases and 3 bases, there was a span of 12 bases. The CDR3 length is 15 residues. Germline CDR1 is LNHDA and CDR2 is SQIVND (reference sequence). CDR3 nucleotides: TGTGCCAGTAGTATAGAATTTTTCCCCCTCTACGAGCAGTACTTC. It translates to CASSIEFFPLYEQYF.

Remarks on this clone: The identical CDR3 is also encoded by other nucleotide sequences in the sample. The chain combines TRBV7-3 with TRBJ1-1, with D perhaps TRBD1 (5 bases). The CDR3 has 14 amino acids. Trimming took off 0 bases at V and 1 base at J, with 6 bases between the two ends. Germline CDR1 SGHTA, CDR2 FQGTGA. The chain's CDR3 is CASSLTGGNTEAFF. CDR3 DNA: TGTGCCAGCAGCTTAACGGGGGGGAACACTGAAGCTTTCTTT.

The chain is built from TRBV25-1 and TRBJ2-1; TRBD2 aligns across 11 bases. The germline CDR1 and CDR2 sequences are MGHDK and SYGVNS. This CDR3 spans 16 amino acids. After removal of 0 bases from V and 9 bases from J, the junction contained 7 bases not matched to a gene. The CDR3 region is CASSEYLTSGSPEQFF. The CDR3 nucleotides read TGTGCCAGCAGTGAATATCTTACTAGCGGGAGCCCTGAGCAGTTCTTC.

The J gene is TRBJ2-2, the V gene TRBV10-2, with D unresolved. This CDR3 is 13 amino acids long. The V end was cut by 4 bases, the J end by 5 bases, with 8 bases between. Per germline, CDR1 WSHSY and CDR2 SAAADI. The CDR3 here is CASSVSETGELFF. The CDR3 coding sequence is TGCGCCAGCAGTGTTTCCGAGACCGGGGAGCTGTTTTTT.

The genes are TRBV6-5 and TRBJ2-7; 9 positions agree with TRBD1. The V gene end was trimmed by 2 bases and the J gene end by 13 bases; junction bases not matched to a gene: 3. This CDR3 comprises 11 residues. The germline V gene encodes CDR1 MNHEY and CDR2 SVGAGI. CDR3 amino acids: CASSYGQGLYF. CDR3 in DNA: TGTGCCAGCAGTTACGGACAGGGGCTCTACTTC.

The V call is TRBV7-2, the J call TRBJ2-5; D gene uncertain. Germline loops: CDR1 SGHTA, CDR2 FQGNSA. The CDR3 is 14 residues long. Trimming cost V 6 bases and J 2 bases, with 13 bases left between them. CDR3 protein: CASRFPTIQETQYF. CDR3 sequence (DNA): TGTGCCAGCAGGTTCCCGACAATACAAGAGACCCAGTACTTC.

The DNA for the CDR3 is TGTGCCAGCGGGAGCGGACCTTTACACAATGAGCAGTTCTTC. Translation: CASGSGPLHNEQFF. V is TRBV2 and J is TRBJ2-1; D may be TRBD2 (5 bases). Germline lookup yields CDR1 SNHLY and CDR2 FYNNEI. The germline V and J ends were trimmed by 8 bases and 5 bases, with 16 bases remaining between them. This CDR3 spans 14 amino acids.

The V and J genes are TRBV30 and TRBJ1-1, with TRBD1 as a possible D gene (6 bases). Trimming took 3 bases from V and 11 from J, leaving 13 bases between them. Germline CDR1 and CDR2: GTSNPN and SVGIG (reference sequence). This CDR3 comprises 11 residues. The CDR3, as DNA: TGTGCCTGGAGAACAGGGCGACCGGCTTTCTTT. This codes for CAWRTGRPAFF.

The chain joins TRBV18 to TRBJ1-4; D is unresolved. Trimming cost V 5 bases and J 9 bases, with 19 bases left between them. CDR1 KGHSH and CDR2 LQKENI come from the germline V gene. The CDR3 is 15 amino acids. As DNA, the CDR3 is TGTGCCAGCTCAAGCCTCCCGGTGGAGTCGAAAAAACTGTTTTTT. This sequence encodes CASSSLPVESKKLFF.

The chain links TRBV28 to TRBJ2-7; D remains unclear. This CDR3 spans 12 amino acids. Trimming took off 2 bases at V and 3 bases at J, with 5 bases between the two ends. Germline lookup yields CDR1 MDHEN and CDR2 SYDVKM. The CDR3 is CASSLKSYEQYF. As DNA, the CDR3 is TGTGCCAGCAGTTTAAAGAGCTACGAGCAGTACTTC. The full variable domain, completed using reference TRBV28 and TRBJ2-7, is DVKVTQSSRYLVKRTGEKVFLECVQDMDHENMFWYRQDPGLGLRLIYFSYDVKMKEKGDIPEGYSVSREKKERFSLILESASTNQTSMYLCASSLKSYEQYFGPGTRLTVT.

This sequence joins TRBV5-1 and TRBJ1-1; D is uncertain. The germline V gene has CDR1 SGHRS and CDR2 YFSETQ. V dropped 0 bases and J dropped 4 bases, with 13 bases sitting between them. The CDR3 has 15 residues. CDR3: CASSLAGQAGTEAFF. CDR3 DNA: TGCGCCAGCAGCTTGGCCGGGCAGGCGGGCACTGAAGCTTTCTTT.

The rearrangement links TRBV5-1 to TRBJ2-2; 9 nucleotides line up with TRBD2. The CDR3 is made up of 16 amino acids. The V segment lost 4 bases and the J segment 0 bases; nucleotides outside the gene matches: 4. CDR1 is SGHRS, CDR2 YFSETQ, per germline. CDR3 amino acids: CASSSSGGANTGELFF. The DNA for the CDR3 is TGCGCCAGCAGCAGTAGCGGGGGAGCGAACACCGGGGAGCTGTTTTTT.

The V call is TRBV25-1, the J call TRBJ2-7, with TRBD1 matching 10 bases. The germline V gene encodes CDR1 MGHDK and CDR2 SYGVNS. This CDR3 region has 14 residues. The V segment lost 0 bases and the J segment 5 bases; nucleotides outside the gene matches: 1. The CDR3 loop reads CASSEYGQGDEQYF. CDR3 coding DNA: TGTGCCAGCAGTGAATACGGACAGGGGGACGAGCAGTACTTC.

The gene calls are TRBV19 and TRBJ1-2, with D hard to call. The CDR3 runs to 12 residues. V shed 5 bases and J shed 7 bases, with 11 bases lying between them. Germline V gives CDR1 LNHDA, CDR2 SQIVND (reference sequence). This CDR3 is CASSFGFSGYTF. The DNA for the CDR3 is TGTGCCAGTAGTTTCGGGTTTTCTGGCTACACCTTC. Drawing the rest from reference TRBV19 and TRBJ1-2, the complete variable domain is DGGITQSPKYLFRKEGQNVTLSCEQNLNHDAMYWYRQDPGQGLRLIYYSQIVNDFQKGDIAEGYSVSREKKESFPLTVTSAQKNPTAFYLCASSFGFSGYTFGSGTRLTVV.

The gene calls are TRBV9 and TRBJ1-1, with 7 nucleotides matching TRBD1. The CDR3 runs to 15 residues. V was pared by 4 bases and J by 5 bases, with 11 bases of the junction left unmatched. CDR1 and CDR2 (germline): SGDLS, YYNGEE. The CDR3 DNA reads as TGTGCCAGCAGCCCTTCGACAGGGTTAATAACTGAAGCTTTCTTT. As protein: CASSPSTGLITEAFF.